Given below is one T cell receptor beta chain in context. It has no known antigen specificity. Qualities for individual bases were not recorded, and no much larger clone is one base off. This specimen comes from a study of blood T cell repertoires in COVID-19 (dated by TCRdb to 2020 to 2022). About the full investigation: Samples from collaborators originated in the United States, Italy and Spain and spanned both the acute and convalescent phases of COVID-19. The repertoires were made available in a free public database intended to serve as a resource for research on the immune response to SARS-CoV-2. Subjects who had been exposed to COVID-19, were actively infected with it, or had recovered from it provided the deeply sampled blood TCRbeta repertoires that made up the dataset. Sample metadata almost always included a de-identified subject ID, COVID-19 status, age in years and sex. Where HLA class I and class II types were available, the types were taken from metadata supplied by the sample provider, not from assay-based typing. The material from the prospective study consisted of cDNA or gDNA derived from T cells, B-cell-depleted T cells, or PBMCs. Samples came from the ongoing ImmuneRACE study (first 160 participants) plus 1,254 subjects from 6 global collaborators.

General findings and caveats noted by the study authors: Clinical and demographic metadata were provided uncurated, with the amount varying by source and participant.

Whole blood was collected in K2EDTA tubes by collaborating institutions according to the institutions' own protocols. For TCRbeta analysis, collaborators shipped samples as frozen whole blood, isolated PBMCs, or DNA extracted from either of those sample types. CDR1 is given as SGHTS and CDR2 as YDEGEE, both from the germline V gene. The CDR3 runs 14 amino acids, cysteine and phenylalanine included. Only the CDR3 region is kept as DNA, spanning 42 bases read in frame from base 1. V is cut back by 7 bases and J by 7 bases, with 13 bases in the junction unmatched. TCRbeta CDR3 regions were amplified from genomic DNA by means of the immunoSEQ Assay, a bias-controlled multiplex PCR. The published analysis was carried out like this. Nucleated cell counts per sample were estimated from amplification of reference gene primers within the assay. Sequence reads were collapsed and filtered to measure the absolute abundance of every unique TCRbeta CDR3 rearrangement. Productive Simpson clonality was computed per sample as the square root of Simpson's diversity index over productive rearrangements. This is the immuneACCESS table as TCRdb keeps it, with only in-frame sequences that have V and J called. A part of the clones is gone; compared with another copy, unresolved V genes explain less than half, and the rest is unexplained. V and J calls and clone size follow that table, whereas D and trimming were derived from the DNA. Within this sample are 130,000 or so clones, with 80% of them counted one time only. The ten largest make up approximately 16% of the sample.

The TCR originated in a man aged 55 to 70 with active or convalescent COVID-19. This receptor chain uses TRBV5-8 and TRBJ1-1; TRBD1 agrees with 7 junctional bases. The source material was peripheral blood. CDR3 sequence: CASPGRGGQDEAFF. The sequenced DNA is TGTGCCAGCCCCGGCAGGGGCGGACAGGATGAAGCTTTCTTT.